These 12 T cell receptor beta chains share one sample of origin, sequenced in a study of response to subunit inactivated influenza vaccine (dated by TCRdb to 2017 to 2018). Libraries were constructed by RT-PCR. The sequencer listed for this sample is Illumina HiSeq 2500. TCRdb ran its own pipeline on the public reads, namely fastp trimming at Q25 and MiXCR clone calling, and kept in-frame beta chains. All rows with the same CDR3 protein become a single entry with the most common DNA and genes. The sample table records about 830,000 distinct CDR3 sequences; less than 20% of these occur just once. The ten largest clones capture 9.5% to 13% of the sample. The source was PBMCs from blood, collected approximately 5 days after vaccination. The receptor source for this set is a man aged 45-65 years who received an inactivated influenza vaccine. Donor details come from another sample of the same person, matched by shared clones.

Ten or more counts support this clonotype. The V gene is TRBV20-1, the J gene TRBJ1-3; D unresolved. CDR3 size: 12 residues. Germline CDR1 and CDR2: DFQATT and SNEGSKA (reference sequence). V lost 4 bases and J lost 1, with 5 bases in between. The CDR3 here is CSATQSGNTIYF. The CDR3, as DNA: TGCAGTGCTACACAGTCTGGAAACACCATATATTTT.

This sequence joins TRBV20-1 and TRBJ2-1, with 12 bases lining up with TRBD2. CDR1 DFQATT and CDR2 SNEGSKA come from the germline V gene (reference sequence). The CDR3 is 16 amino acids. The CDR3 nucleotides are TGCGGAATCCTAGCGGGAGGGCCAACGGCCCTTGATGAGCAGTTCTTC. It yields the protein CGILAGGPTALDEQFF.

CDR3 coding DNA: TGTGCCAGCAGCGTAGGTTATGGACAGTACACAGATACGCAGTATTTT. Protein product: CASSVGYGQYTDTQYF. This chain uses TRBV9 with TRBJ2-3; tentative D call: TRBD1 (6 bases). The germline V gene has CDR1 SGDLS and CDR2 YYNGEE. V was cut by 0 bases and J by 2 bases, with 13 bases left in between. This CDR3 comprises 16 residues.

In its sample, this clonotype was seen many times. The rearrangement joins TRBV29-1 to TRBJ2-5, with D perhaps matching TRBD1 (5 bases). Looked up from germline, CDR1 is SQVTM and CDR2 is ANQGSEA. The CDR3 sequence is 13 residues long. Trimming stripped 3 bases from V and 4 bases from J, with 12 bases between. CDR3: CSVDPGWSETQYF. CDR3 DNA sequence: TGCAGCGTTGATCCAGGGTGGTCAGAGACCCAGTACTTC. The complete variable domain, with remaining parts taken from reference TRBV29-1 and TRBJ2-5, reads SAVISQKPSRDICQRGTSLTIQCQVDSQVTMMFWYRQQPGQSLTLIATANQGSEATYESGFVIDKFPISRPNLTFSTLTVSNMSPEDSSIYLCSVDPGWSETQYFGPGTRLLVL.

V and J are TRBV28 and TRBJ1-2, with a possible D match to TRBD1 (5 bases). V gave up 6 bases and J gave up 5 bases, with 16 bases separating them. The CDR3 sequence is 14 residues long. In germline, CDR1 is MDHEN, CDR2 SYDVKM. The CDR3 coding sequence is TGTGCCAGCAGGGCTACATGGGGGAAGTATGGCTACACCTTC. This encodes CASRATWGKYGYTF.

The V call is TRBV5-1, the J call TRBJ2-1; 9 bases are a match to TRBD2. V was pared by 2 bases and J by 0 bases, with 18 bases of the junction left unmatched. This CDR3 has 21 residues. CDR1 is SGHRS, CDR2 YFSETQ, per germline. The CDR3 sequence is CASSLAGGTIKTDSSYNEQFF. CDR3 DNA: TGCGCCAGCAGCTTAGCGGGAGGTACCATCAAGACTGACAGCTCCTACAATGAGCAGTTCTTC.

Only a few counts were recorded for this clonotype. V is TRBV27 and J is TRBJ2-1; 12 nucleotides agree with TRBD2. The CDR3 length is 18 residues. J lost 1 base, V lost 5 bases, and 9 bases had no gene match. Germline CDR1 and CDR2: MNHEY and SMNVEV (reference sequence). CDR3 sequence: CASSTYPTSGRSYNEQFF. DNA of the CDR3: TGTGCCAGCAGTACCTACCCCACTAGCGGGAGGTCCTACAATGAGCAGTTCTTC.

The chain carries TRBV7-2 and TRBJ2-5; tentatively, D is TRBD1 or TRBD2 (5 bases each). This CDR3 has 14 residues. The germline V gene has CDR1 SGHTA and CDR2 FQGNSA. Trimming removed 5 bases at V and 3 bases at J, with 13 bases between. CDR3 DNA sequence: TGTGCCAGCAGCCTCGGGACGGCCAAAGAGACCCAGTACTTC. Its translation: CASSLGTAKETQYF.

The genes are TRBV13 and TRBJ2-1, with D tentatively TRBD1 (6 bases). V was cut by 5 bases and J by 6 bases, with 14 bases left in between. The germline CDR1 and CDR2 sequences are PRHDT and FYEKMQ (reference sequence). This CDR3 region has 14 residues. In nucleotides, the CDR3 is TGTGCCAGCAGCCCCAACAGGGAAGGCAATGAGCAGTTCTTC. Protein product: CASSPNREGNEQFF.

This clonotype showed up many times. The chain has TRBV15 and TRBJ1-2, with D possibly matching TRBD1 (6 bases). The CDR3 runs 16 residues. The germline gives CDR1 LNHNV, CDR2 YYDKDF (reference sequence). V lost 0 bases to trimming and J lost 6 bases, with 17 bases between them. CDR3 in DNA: TGTGCCACCAGCAGAGAATTTACGGGGGGCTCGGATGGCTACACCTTC. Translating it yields CATSREFTGGSDGYTF.

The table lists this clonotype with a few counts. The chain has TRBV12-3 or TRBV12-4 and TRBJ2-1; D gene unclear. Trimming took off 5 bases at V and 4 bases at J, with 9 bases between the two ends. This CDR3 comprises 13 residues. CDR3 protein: CASSIGPYNEQFF. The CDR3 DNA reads TGTGCCAGCAGTATCGGACCTTACAATGAGCAGTTCTTC.

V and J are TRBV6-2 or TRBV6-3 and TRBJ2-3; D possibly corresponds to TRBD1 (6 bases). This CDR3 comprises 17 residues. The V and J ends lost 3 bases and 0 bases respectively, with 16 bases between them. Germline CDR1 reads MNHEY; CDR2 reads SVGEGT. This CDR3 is CASSYPRRGRSTDTQYF. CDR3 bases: TGTGCCAGCAGTTATCCTCGCAGGGGCCGCAGCACAGATACGCAGTATTTT.